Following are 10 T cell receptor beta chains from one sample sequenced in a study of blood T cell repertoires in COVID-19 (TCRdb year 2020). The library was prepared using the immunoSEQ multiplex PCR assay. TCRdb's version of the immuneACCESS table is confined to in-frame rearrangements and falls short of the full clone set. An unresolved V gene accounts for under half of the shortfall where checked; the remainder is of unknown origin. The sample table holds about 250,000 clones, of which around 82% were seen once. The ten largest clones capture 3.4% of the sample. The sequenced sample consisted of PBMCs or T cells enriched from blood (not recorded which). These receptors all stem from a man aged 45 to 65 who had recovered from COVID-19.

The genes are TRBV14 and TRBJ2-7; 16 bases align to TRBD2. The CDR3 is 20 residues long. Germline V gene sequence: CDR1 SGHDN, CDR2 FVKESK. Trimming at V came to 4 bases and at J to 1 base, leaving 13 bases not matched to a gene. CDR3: CASSPIRPGLAGGPSYEQYF. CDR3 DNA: TGTGCCAGCAGCCCAATCCGACCGGGACTAGCGGGAGGGCCATCCTACGAGCAGTACTTC.

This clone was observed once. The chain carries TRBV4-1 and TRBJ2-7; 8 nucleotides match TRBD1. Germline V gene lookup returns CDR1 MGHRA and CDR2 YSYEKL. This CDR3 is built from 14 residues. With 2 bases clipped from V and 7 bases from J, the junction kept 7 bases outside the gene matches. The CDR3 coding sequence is TGCGCCAGCAGCCAAAGGGACAGGTTTGGAGAGCAGTACTTC. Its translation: CASSQRDRFGEQYF.

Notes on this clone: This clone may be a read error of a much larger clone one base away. The CDR3 DNA reads as TGTGCCAGCAGCTTAGGCGGGGGCTCCTACGAGCAGTACTTC. It encodes CASSLGGGSYEQYF. The chain joins TRBV7-2 to TRBJ2-7; 7 positions match TRBD2. Losses at the gene ends were 1 base for V and 0 bases for J; bases not matched to a gene: 0. This CDR3 region has 14 residues. The germline V gene has CDR1 SGHTA and CDR2 FQGNSA.

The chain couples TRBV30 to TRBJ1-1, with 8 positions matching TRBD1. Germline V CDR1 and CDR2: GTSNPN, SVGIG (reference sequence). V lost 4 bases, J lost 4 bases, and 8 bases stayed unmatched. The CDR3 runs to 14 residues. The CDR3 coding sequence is TGTGCCTGGATCCTACAGGGGGAGGTCACTGAAGCTTTCTTT. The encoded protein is CAWILQGEVTEAFF.

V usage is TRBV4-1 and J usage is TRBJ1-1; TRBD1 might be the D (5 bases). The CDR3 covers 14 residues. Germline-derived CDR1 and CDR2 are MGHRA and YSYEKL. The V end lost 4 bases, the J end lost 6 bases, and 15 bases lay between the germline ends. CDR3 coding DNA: TGCGCCAGCAGCCCCCGCGGGGGGAGCCCTGAAGCTTTCTTT. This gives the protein CASSPRGGSPEAFF.

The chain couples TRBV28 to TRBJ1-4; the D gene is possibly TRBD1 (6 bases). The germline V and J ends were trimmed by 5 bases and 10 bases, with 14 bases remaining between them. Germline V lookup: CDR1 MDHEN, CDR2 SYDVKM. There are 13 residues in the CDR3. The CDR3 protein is CASSVIQGAKLFF. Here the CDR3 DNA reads TGTGCCAGCAGTGTAATACAGGGTGCAAAACTGTTTTTT.

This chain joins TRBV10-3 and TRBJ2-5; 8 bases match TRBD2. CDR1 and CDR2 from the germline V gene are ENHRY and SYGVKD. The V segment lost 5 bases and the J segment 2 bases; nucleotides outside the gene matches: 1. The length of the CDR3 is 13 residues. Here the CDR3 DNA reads TGTGCCATCAGTACGGGGGGGCAAGAGACCCAGTACTTC. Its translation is CAISTGGQETQYF.

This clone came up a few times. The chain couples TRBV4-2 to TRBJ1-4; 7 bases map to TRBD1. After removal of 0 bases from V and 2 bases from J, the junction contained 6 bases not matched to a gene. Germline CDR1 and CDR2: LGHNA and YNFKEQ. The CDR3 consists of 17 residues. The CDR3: CASSQEQGRGTNEKLFF. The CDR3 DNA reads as TGTGCCAGCAGCCAAGAACAGGGGCGGGGTACTAATGAAAAACTGTTTTTT.

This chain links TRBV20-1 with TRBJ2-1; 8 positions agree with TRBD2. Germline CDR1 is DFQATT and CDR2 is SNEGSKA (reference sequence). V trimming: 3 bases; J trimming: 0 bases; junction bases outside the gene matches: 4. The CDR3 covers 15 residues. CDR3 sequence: CSASSGGSSYNEQFF. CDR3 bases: TGCAGTGCTAGTTCGGGAGGGAGCTCCTACAATGAGCAGTTCTTC.

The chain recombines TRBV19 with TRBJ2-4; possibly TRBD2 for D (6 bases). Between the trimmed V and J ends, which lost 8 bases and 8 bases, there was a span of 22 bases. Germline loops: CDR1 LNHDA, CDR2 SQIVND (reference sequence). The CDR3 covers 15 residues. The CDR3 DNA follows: TGTGCCAGTGCCGGGTCAAGCGGGCCGAGGGACATTCAGTACTTC. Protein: CASAGSSGPRDIQYF.